This T cell receptor beta chain was documented in a study of blood T cell repertoires in COVID-19. Study-level information: The study drew acute and convalescent COVID-19 samples from the United States, Italy and Spain. From T cells, B-cell-depleted T cells, or PBMCs came the material, which was cDNA or gDNA.

Profiling relied on immunoSEQ multiplex PCR, and the TCRdb table lists in-frame clones only, not all of them. The sample gives about 230,000 clones, 80% to 90% of which show up once; about 2.3% is in the top ten. The CDR3 spans 16 residues. The germline CDR1 and CDR2 sequences are SGHNT and YYREEE (reference sequence). V trimming: 4 bases; J trimming: 9 bases; junction bases outside the gene matches: 12. Sequences were obtained from peripheral blood. The clonotype originates from a man aged 35-49 years who had recovered from COVID-19. The chain combines TRBV5-4 with TRBJ1-6, with 8 bases matching TRBD1. In DNA form, the CDR3 reads TGTGCCAGCAGCATAGGAAGGGACAGGTTGTTTTCACCCCTCCACTTT. Its translation is CASSIGRDRLFSPLHF.